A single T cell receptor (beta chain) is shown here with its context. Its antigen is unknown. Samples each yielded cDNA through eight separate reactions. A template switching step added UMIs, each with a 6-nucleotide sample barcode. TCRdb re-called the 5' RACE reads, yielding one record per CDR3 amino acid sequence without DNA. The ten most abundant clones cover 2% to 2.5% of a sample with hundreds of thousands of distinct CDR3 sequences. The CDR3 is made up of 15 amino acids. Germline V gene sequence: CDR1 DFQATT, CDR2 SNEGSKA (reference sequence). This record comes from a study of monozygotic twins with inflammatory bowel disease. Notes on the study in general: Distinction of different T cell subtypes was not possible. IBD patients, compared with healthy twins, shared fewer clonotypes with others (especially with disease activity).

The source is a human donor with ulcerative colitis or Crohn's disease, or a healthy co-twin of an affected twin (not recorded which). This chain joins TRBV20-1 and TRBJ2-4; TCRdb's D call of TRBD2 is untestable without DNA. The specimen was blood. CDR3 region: CSARGESGGPNIQYF.